What follows are 16 T cell receptor beta chains derived from one specimen sequenced in a study of post-analysis software for immune sequencing data (dated by TCRdb to 2015 to 2017). Paper-wide results and their limitations: Patients showed significantly higher frequencies than controls for about five TRBV segments, among them TRBV5-6, TRBV5-1 and TRBV20-1.

Their antigens remain unidentified. Libraries were prepared through PCR. The sample was run on an Illumina HiSeq 2500. To reduce PCR and sequencing biases, unique molecular identifiers were incorporated into the TCR beta cDNA libraries. TCRdb passed the public sequencing reads through fastp at Q25 and MiXCR, retaining productive beta sequences. Identical CDR3 protein sequences are pooled into one entry, listed with their most common genes and DNA. The sample yields fewer than 700,000 distinct CDR3 sequences; around 47% were counted once. Of the sample, roughly 1.7% is held by the ten largest clones. The source material was blood. The receptor source for this set is a girl aged 10 to 17 with multiple sclerosis.

This clonotype turned up a few times. The genes are TRBV28 and TRBJ1-2; D call uncertain. The germline V gene encodes CDR1 MDHEN and CDR2 SYDVKM. There are 12 residues in the CDR3. V dropped 5 bases and J dropped 6 bases, with 10 bases sitting between them. For the CDR3, the DNA is TGTGCCAGCAGTCCCGGCAGAGATGGCTACACCTTC. It specifies CASSPGRDGYTF.

The J gene is TRBJ1-1, the V gene TRBV28; 7 positions match TRBD1. The J segment lost 4 bases and the V segment lost 5 bases, leaving 4 bases of the junction unmatched. This CDR3 contains 13 residues. Germline lookup yields CDR1 MDHEN and CDR2 SYDVKM. CDR3 DNA sequence: TGTGCCAGCAGTGGGGACAGTTTCACTGAAGCTTTCTTT. This gives the protein CASSGDSFTEAFF.

The chain employs TRBV20-1 and TRBJ2-1; the D is unclear. The CDR3 extends over 10 amino acids. Trimming pared 5 bases from V and 6 bases from J, leaving 5 bases between. Germline lookup yields CDR1 DFQATT and CDR2 SNEGSKA (reference sequence). The chain's CDR3 is CSASLNEQFF. DNA of the CDR3: TGCAGTGCTTCTCTCAATGAGCAGTTCTTC.

The V and J genes are TRBV20-1 and TRBJ2-1; 9 positions agree with TRBD2. The CDR3 contains 16 residues. Germline trimming cut 3 bases from V and 9 bases from J; bases unmatched to any gene: 15. Germline CDR1 and CDR2: DFQATT and SNEGSKA (reference sequence). The CDR3 loop reads CSASGPGLASGTEQFF. The CDR3 DNA reads TGCAGTGCTAGTGGGCCGGGACTAGCTTCGGGAACTGAGCAGTTCTTC.

V and J are TRBV13 and TRBJ1-2; 7 positions match TRBD1. The germline V gene encodes CDR1 PRHDT and CDR2 FYEKMQ (reference sequence). This CDR3 contains 15 residues. The V gene end was trimmed by 5 bases and the J gene end by 8 bases; junction bases not matched to a gene: 14. CDR3 region: CASSADRALSSGYTF. The CDR3 bases are TGTGCCAGCAGCGCAGACAGGGCCTTATCGTCAGGCTACACCTTC.

This chain joins TRBV5-1 and TRBJ2-7; no definite D call. There are 14 residues in the CDR3. The ends were cut back, 0 bases at V and 3 bases at J, with 10 bases in the middle. Germline-derived CDR1 and CDR2 are SGHRS and YFSETQ. For the CDR3, the DNA is TGCGCCAGCAGCTTGGAGGGTGAGAACTACGAGCAGTACTTC. Amino acid sequence: CASSLEGENYEQYF.

A remark on this clonotype: One junction end does not reproduce the germline sequence, and a read error may be involved. The chain recombines TRBV6-4 with TRBJ1-6; TRBD1 matches at 7 bases. The CDR3 is 15 residues long. Germline V gives CDR1 MRHNA, CDR2 SNTAGT. The CDR3 sequence is CAGSERAGGSSPLHF. For the CDR3, the DNA is TGTGCCGGCAGTGAAAGGGCAGGGGGTAGCTCACCCCTCCACTTT.

This clonotype was detected only a few times. The V gene is TRBV20-1, the J gene TRBJ2-7; 7 bases fit TRBD2. This CDR3 comprises 12 residues. The J segment lost 7 bases and the V segment lost 5 bases, leaving 8 bases of the junction unmatched. Germline loops: CDR1 DFQATT, CDR2 SNEGSKA (reference sequence). The CDR3 DNA is TGCAGTGCTGAGGCGGGAGTAGGTGAGCAGTACTTC. Amino acids: CSAEAGVGEQYF.

The J gene is TRBJ2-3, the V gene TRBV7-2; D is undetermined. CDR1 and CDR2 (germline): SGHTA, FQGNSA. The V end lost 6 bases, the J end lost 6 bases, and 16 bases lay between the germline ends. The CDR3 is 14 amino acids. The CDR3 loop reads CASRHRTVSDTQYF. CDR3 DNA: TGTGCCAGCAGACATCGGACCGTCTCGGATACGCAGTATTTT.

This clonotype appeared once. The V call is TRBV28, the J call TRBJ2-5; tentatively, D is TRBD1 or TRBD2 (6 bases each). The end of the DNA is better explained by TRBJ2-7, so the J call may be wrong. Germline CDR1 and CDR2: MDHEN and SYDVKM. The CDR3 runs to 16 residues. CDR3 sequence: CASRATGGLGNYEQYF. The CDR3 nucleotides are TGTGCCAGCAGAGCTACCGGGGGCTTAGGGAACTACGAGCAGTACTTC.

The chain employs TRBV12-3 or TRBV12-4 and TRBJ2-7; the D is unclear. The J call is uncertain, as TRBJ2-5 better fits the DNA end. This CDR3 has 12 residues. In DNA form, the CDR3 reads TGTGCCAGCAGTTTAATAGTGGAGACCCAGTACTTC. Its translation: CASSLIVETQYF.

This chain uses TRBV10-3 with TRBJ2-1; D may be TRBD1 (6 bases). Per the germline V gene, CDR1 is ENHRY and CDR2 is SYGVKD. The ends were cut back, 0 bases at V and 3 bases at J, with 12 bases in the middle. This CDR3 comprises 16 residues. The DNA for the CDR3 is TGTGCCATCAGTGAGTCTTTTGGGGGCCGCTACAATGAGCAGTTCTTC. It codes for CAISESFGGRYNEQFF.

The rearrangement links TRBV20-1 to TRBJ1-5; no firm D call. The V gene's germline CDR1 is DFQATT and CDR2 SNEGSKA (reference sequence). The CDR3 sequence is 11 residues long. V was shortened by 5 bases and J by 0 bases, with 2 bases between the two germline ends. The CDR3 nucleotides read TGCAGTGCTGTTAGCAATCAGCCCCAGCATTTT. It is translated as CSAVSNQPQHF.

This clonotype was seen more than once but under ten times. V is TRBV10-1 and J is TRBJ1-2, with D possibly TRBD1 on 5 matching bases. The CDR3 consists of 14 residues. The V end was cut by 1 base, the J end by 8 bases, with 14 bases between. The V gene's germline CDR1 is WNHNN and CDR2 SYGVQD (reference sequence). The CDR3 DNA is TGCGCCAGCAGTGAGTTCCGGGGCCCGGAGGGCTACACCTTC. Protein: CASSEFRGPEGYTF.

This clonotype has a handful of counts. The CDR3 DNA sequence: TGCAGCGTTGAACGCCAACCCCATGAGCAGTTCTTC. Translated: CSVERQPHEQFF. V is TRBV29-1 and J is TRBJ2-1, with D hard to call. V was clipped by 2 bases and J by 8 bases, with 10 bases between them. The V gene's germline CDR1 is SQVTM and CDR2 ANQGSEA. The CDR3 spans 12 residues.

On this clonotype itself: At one end the junction does not follow the germline gene, possibly because of a read error. The chain recombines TRBV15 with TRBJ2-3, with a possible D match to TRBD2 (6 bases). Germline lookup yields CDR1 LNHNV and CDR2 YYDKDF (reference sequence). The CDR3 spans 14 residues. The CDR3 DNA follows: TGTGCCACCAGCAGAGAAGGGACTTTGGATATGCAGTATTTT. Protein sequence: CATSREGTLDMQYF.